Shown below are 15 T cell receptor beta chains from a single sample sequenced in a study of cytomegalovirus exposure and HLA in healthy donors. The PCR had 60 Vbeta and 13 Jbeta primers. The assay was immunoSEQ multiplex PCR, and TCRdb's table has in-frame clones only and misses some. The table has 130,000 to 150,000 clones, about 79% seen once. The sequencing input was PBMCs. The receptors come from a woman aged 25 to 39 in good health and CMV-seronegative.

The CDR3 coding sequence is TGTGCCTGGAGTGTGTCGGGGAATTCACCCCTCCACTTT. Translation: CAWSVSGNSPLHF. The chain recombines TRBV30 with TRBJ1-6, with no clear D. CDR1 and CDR2 from the germline V gene are GTSNPN and SVGIG (reference sequence). Trimming left V 0 bases short and J 7 bases short, with 7 bases between. The length of the CDR3 is 13 residues.

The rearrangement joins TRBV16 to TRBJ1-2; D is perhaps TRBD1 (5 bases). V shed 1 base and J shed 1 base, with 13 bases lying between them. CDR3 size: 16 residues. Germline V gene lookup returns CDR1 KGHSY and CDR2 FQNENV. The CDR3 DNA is TGTGCCAGCAGCCAATTACAGGTGACAAATAACTATGGCTACACCTTC. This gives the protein CASSQLQVTNNYGYTF.

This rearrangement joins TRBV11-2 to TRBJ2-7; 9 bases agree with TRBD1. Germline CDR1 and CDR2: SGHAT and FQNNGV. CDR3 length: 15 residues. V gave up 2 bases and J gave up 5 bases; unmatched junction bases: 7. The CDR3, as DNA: TGTGCCAGCAGCTTAACCTCTGGGACAGGGAACGAGCAGTACTTC. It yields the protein CASSLTSGTGNEQYF.

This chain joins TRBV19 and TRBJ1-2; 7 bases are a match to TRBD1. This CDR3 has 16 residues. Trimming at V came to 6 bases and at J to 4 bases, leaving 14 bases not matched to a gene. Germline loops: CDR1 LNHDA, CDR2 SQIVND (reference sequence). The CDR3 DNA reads TGTGCCAGTAGCGCTGGTAGGAGGGGGCTAAGCTATGGCTACACCTTC. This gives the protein CASSAGRRGLSYGYTF.

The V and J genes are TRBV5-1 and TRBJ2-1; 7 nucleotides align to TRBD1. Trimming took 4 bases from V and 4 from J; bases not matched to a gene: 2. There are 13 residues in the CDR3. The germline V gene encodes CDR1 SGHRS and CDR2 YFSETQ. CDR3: CASSVDRYNEQFF. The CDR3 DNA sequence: TGCGCCAGCAGCGTGGACAGGTACAATGAGCAGTTCTTC.

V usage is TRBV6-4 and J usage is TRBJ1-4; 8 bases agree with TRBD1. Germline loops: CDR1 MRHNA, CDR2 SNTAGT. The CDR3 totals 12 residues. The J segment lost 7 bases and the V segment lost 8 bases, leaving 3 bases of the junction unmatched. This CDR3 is CASPDRGEKLFF. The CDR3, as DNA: TGTGCCAGCCCTGACAGGGGTGAAAAACTGTTTTTT.

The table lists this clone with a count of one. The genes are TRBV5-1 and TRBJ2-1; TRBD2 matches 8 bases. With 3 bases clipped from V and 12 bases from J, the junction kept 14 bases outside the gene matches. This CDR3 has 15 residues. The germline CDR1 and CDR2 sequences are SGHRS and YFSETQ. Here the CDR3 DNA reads TGCGCCAGCAGCTCGCCCCTTAGCGGGGTCCTAGGGCAGTTCTTC. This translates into CASSSPLSGVLGQFF.

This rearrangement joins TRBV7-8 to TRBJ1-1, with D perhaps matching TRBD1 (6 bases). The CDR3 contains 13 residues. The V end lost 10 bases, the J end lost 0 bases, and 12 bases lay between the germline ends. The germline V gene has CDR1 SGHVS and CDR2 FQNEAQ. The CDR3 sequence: CATTAGVNTEAFF. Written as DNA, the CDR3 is TGTGCCACCACCGCAGGGGTGAACACTGAAGCTTTCTTT. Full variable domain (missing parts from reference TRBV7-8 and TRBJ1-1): GAGVSQSPRYKVAKRGQDVALRCDPISGHVSLFWYQQALGQGPEFLTYFQNEAQLDKSGLPSDRFFAERPEGSVSTLKIQRTQQEDSAVYLCATTAGVNTEAFFGQGTRLTVV.

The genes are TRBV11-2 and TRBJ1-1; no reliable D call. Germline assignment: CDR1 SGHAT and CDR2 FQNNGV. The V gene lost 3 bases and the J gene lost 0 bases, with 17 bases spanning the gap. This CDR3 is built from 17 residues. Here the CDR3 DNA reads TGTGCCAGCAGCTTTGTCGCTCAAGCCCCGATGAACACTGAAGCTTTCTTT. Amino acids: CASSFVAQAPMNTEAFF.

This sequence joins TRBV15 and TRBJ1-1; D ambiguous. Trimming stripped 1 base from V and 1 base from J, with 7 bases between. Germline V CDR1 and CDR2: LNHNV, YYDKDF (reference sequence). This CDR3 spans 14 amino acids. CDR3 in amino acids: CATSRGAQNTEAFF. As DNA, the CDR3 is TGTGCCACCAGCAGAGGAGCCCAGAACACTGAAGCTTTCTTT.

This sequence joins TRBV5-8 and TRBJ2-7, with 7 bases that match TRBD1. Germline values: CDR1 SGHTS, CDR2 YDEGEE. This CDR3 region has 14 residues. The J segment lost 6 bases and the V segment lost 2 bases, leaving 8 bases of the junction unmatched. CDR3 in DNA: TGTGCCAGCAGCTTAGACAGGGCTAGGAGCGAGCAGTACTTC. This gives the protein CASSLDRARSEQYF.

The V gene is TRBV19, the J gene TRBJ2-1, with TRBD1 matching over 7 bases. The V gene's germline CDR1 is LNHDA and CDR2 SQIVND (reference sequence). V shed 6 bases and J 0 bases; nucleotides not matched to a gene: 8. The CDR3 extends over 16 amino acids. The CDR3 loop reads CASSPTTGSSYNEQFF. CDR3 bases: TGTGCCAGTAGCCCGACGACAGGGAGCTCCTACAATGAGCAGTTCTTC.

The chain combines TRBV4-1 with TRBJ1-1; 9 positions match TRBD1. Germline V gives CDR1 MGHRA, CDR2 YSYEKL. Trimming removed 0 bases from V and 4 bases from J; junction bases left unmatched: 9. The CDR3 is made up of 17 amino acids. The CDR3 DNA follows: TGCGCCAGCAGCCAAGATACAGGGGGCCAGTTGAGCACTGAAGCTTTCTTT. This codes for CASSQDTGGQLSTEAFF.

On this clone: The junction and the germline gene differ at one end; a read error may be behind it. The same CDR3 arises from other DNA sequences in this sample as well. The CDR3 spells CASSLLTGQGKETQYF. In nucleotides, the CDR3 is TGCGCCAGCAGCTTGCTAACGGGACAGGGGAAAGAGACTCAGTACTTC. J is TRBJ2-5 and V is TRBV5-1; TRBD1 matches at 10 bases. Per germline, CDR1 SGHRS and CDR2 YFSETQ. The CDR3 sequence is 16 residues long.

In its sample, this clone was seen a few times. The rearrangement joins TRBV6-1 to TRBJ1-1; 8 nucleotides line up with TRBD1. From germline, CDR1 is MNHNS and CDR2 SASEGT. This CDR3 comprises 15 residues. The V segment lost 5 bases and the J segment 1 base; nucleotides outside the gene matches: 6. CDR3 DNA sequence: TGTGCCAGCAGTAACAGACAGGGGCGGAACACTGAAGCTTTCTTT. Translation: CASSNRQGRNTEAFF.